The source of this T cell receptor beta chain is a study of response to subunit inactivated influenza vaccine. Germline CDR1 is SGHVS and CDR2 is FQNEAQ. The CDR3 loop spans 17 amino acids. The junction had 8 bases not matched to a gene; V was cut back by 4 bases and J by 0 bases. TCRdb reprocessed the RT-PCR reads via MiXCR and lists one record per CDR3 protein. The data show approximately 500,000 distinct CDR3 sequences, over 10% seen once. Study-wide results and caveats: The authors put forward the suggestion that each seasonal influenza vaccination may bring in only a limited number of new T cells.

This clonotype was recorded many times. Its antigen is still unknown. The rearrangement links TRBV7-8 to TRBJ2-3; 9 bases align to TRBD2. The TCR comes from a man in his fifties or sixties who received an inactivated influenza vaccine. The material sequenced was PBMCs from blood, taken more than 35 days after vaccination. The CDR3 nucleotides are TGTGCCAGCAGCTCCGGGACTAGCAGCACTAGCACAGATACGCAGTATTTT. Its translation: CASSSGTSSTSTDTQYF.